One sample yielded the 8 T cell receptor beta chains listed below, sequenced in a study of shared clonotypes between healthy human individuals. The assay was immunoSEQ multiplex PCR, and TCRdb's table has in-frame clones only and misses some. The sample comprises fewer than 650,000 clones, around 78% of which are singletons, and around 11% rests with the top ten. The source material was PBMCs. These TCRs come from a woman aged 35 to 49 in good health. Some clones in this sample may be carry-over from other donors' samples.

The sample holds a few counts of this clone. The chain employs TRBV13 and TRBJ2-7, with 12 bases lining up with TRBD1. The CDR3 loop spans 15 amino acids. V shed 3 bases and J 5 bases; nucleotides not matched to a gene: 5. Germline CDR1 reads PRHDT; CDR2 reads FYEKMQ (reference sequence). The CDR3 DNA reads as TGTGCCAGCAGCTTTTCGGGACAGGGGGCCCACGAGCAGTACTTC. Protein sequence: CASSFSGQGAHEQYF. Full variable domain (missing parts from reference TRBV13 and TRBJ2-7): AAGVIQSPRHLIKEKRETATLKCYPIPRHDTVYWYQQGPGQDPQFLISFYEKMQSDKGSIPDRFSAQQFSDYHSELNMSSLELGDSALYFCASSFSGQGAHEQYFGPGTRLTVT.

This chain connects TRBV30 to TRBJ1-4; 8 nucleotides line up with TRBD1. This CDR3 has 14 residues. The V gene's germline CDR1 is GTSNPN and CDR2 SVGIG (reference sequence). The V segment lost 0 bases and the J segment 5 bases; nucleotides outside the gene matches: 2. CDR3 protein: CAWSVQGGNEKLFF. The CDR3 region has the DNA TGTGCCTGGAGTGTACAGGGGGGAAATGAAAAACTGTTTTTT.

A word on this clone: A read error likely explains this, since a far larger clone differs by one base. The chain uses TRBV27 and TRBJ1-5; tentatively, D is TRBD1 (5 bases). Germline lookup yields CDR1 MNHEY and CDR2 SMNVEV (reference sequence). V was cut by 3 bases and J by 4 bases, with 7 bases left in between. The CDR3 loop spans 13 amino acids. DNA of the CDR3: TGTGCCAGCAGTTTCCAGGGAAATCAGCCCCAGCATTTT. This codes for CASSFQGNQPQHF.

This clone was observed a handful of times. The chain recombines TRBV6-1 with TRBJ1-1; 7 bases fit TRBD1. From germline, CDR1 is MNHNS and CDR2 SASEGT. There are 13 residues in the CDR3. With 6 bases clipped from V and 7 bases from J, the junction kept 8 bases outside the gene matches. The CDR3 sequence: CASRDRDRVEAFF. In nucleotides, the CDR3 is TGTGCCAGCAGGGATCGAGACAGGGTTGAAGCTTTCTTT.

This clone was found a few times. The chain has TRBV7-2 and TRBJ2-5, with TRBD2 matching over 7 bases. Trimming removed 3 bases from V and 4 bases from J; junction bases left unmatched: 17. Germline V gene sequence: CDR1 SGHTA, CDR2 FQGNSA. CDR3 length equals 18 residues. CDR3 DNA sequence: TGTGCCAGCAGCTTGGGGCACCTTAGGCGGGGGACGGGAGAGACCCAGTACTTC. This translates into CASSLGHLRRGTGETQYF.

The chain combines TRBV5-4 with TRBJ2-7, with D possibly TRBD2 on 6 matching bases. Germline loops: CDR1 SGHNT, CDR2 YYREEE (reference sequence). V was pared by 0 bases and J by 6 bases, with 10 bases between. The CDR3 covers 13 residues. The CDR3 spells CASSLGLEREQYF. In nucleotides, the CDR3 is TGTGCCAGCAGCTTGGGACTAGAACGCGAGCAGTACTTC.

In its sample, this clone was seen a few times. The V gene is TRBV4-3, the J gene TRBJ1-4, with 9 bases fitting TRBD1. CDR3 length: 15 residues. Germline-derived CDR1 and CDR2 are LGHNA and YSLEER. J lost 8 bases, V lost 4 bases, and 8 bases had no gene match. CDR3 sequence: CASSRRTGAGEKLFF. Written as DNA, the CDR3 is TGCGCCAGCAGCCGACGGACAGGGGCTGGGGAAAAACTGTTTTTT.

Here the CDR3 DNA reads TGCGCCAGCAGCCTACGACAGGGTTTGGACACTGAAGCTTTCTTT. This gives the protein CASSLRQGLDTEAFF. The rearrangement links TRBV5-1 to TRBJ1-1; 7 bases agree with TRBD1. Germline V CDR1 and CDR2: SGHRS, YFSETQ. The CDR3 contains 15 residues. V lost 4 bases to trimming and J lost 3 bases; unmatched junction nucleotides: 9. The whole variable domain, filled in from reference TRBV5-1 and TRBJ1-1, reads KAGVTQTPRYLIKTRGQQVTLSCSPISGHRSVSWYQQTPGQGLQFLFEYFSETQRNKGNFPGRFSGRQFSNSRSEMNVSTLELGDSALYLCASSLRQGLDTEAFFGQGTRLTVV.